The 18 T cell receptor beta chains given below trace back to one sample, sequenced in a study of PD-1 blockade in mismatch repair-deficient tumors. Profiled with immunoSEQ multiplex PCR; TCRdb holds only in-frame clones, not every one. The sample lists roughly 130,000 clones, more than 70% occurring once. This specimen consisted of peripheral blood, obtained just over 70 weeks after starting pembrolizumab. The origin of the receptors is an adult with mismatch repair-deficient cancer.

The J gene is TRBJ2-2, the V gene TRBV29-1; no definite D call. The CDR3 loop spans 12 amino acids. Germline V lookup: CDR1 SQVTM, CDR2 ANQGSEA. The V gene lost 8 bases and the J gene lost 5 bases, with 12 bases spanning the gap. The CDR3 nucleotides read TGCAGCACCGTGCAACCGACCGGGGAGCTGTTTTTT. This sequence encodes CSTVQPTGELFF.

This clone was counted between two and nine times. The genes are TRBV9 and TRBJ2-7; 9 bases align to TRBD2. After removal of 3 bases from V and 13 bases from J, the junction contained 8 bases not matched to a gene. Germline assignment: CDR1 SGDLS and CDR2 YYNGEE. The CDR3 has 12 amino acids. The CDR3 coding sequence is TGTGCCAGCAGCGCGAAGCTAGCGGGGCCTTACTTC. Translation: CASSAKLAGPYF.

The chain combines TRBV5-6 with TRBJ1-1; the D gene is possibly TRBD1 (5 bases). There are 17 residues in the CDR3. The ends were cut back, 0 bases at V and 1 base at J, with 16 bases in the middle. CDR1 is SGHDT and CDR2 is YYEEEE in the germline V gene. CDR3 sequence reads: CASSLVGGTPGNTEAFF. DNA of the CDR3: TGTGCCAGCAGCTTGGTTGGTGGGACTCCGGGGAACACTGAAGCTTTCTTT. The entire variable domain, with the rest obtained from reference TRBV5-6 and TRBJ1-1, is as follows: DAGVTQSPTHLIKTRGQQVTLRCSPKSGHDTVSWYQQALGQGPQFIFQYYEEEERQRGNFPDRFSGHQFPNYSSELNVNALLLGDSALYLCASSLVGGTPGNTEAFFGQGTRLTVV.

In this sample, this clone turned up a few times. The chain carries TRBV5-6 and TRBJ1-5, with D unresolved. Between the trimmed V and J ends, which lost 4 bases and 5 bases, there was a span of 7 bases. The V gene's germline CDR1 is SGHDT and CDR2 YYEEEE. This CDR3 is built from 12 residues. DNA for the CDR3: TGTGCCAGCAGCACGGGCGATCAGCCCCAGCATTTT. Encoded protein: CASSTGDQPQHF. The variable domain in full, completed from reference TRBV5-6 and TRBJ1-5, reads DAGVTQSPTHLIKTRGQQVTLRCSPKSGHDTVSWYQQALGQGPQFIFQYYEEEERQRGNFPDRFSGHQFPNYSSELNVNALLLGDSALYLCASSTGDQPQHFGDGTRLSIL.

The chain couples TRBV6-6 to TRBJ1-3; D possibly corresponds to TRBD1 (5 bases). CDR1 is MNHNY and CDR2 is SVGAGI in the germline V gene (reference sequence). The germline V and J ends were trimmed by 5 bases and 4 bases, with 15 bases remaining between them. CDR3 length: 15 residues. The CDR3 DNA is TGTGCCAGCAGTCCATCAGGGTCGTGGGGAAACACCATATATTTT. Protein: CASSPSGSWGNTIYF.

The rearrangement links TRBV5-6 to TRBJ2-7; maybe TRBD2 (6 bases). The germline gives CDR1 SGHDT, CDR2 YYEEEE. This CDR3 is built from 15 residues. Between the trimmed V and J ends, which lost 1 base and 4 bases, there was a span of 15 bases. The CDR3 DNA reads TGTGCCAGCAGCTTGTTAGCTAGCGCGGGTTACGAGCAGTACTTC. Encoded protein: CASSLLASAGYEQYF.

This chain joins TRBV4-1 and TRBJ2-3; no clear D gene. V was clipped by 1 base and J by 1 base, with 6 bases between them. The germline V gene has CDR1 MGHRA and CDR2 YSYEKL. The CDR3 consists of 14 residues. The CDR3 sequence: CASSQGWGTDTQYF. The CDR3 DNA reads TGCGCCAGCAGCCAAGGGTGGGGCACAGATACGCAGTATTTT.

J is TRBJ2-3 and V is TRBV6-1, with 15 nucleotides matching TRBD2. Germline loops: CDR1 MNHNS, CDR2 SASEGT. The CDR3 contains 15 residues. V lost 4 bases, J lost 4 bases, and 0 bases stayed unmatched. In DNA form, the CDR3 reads TGTGCCAGCAGTGGGACTAGCGGGAGGGCAGATACGCAGTATTTT. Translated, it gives CASSGTSGRADTQYF.

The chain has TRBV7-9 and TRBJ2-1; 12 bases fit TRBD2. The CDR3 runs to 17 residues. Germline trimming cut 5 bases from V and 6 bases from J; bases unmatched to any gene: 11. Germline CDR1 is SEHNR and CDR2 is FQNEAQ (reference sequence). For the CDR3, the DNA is TGTGCCAGCAGCCAAAAGTCGACTAGCGGGAGTTTCAATGAGCAGTTCTTC. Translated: CASSQKSTSGSFNEQFF.

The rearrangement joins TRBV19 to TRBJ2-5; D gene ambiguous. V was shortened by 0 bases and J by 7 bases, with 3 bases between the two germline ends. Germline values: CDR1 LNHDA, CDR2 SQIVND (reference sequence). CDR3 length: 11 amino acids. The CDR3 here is CASSIEATQYF. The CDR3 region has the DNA TGTGCCAGTAGTATAGAAGCGACCCAGTACTTC. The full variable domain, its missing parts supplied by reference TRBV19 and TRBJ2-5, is DGGITQSPKYLFRKEGQNVTLSCEQNLNHDAMYWYRQDPGQGLRLIYYSQIVNDFQKGDIAEGYSVSREKKESFPLTVTSAQKNPTAFYLCASSIEATQYFGPGTRLLVL.

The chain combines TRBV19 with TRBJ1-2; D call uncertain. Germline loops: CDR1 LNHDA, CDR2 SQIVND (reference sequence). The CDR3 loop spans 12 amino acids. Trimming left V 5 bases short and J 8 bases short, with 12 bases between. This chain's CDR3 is CASSQRFGGYTF. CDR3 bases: TGTGCCAGTAGTCAAAGGTTCGGCGGCTACACCTTC.

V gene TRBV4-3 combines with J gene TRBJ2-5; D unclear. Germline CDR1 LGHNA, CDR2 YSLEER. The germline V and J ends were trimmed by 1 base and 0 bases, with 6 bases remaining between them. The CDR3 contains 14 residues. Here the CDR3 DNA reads TGCGCCAGCAGCCAAGGACCGTACCAAGAGACCCAGTACTTC. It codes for CASSQGPYQETQYF.

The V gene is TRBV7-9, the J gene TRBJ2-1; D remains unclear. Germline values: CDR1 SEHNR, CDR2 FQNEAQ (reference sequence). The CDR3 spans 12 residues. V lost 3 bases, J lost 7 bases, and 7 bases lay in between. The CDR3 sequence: CASSFSGNEQFF. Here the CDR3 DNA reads TGTGCCAGCAGCTTCTCCGGGAATGAGCAGTTCTTC.

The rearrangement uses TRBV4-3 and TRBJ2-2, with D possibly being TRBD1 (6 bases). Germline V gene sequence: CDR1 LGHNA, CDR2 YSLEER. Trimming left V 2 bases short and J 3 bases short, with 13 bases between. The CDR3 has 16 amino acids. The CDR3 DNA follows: TGCGCCAGCAGCCAACACAGGGCTGGGGACACCGGGGAGCTGTTTTTT. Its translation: CASSQHRAGDTGELFF.

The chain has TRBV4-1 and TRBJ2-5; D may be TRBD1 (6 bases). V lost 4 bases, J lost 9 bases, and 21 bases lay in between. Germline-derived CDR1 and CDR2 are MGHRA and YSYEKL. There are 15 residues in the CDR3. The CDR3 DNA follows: TGCGCCAGCAGCCGGTCCCGGGACAAGACGAAGGCCCAGTACTTC. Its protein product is CASSRSRDKTKAQYF.

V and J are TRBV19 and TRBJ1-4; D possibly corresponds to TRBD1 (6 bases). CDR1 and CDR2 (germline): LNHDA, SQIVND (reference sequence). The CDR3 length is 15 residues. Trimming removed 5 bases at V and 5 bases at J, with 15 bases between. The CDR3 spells CASSLRQERNEKLFF. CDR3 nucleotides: TGTGCCAGTAGTCTACGACAGGAAAGAAATGAAAAACTGTTTTTT.

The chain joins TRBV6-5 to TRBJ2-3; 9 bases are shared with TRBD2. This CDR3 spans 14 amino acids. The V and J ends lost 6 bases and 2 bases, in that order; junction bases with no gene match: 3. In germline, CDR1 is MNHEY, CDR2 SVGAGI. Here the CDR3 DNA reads TGTGCCAGCAGCGGGACTAGCCCCACAGATACGCAGTATTTT. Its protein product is CASSGTSPTDTQYF.

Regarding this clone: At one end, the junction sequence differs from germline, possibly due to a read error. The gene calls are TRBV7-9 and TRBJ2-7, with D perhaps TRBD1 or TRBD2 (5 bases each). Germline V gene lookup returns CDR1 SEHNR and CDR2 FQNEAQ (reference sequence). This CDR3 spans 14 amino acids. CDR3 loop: CASSRQNRGAAPHF. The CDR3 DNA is TGTGCCAGCAGCCGACAGAACCGAGGAGCGGCTCCGCACTTC.